The clone carrying this T cell receptor beta chain came up many times. This specimen comes from a study of regulatory T cells in long-lasting Graves disease. J was trimmed by 0 bases and V by 0 bases; bases with no gene match: 6. Germline CDR1 reads DFQATT; CDR2 reads SNEGSKA (reference sequence). The CDR3 runs 17 residues. Building the TCR beta libraries relied on iRepertoire HTBI primers, and CDR3 regions underwent Arm-PCR. A single record per CDR3 protein comes from TCRdb applying MiXCR to the multiplex PCR reads. The sample carries 300,000 to 500,000 distinct CDR3 sequences, about a fifth recorded once. The time point was: persistent/refractory GD, antithyroid drugs over 5 years with positive TRAb. Construction of the TCR library relied on RNA isolated from PBMCs.

The source is a female donor with Graves disease. The V call is TRBV20-1, the J call TRBJ2-5; TRBD2 aligns across 11 bases. The sequencing used peripheral blood mononuclear cells (PBMCs), collected when the disease was refractory, from a patient treated with antithyroid drugs. The CDR3 DNA reads TGCAGTGCTAGAGATGGAATAGCGGGAGGGTACCAAGAGACCCAGTACTTC. Amino acid sequence: CSARDGIAGGYQETQYF.